This note documents a single TCR beta chain sequence. Its antigen is unknown. Germline CDR1 MNHNS, CDR2 SASEGT. Trimming stripped 4 bases from V and 5 bases from J, with 17 bases between. The CDR3 spans 15 residues. This entry belongs to a study of CD8 T cells in ankylosing spondylitis. Points from the study as a whole: Disease-associated clones were CD8+ and fairly uncommon in peripheral blood. The clones that were linked to disease were reported to be significantly enriched in matched synovial fluid samples from ankylosing spondylitis patients.

It was by quantitative 5'-RACE with molecular barcodes that TCR beta libraries were made. A single record per CDR3 protein comes from TCRdb applying MiXCR to the 5' RACE reads. The table records under 150,000 distinct CDR3 sequences, roughly an eighth of them present only once. The sequenced sample was blood, either unsorted or a sorted T cell fraction (not recorded which). This rearrangement joins TRBV6-1 to TRBJ2-5; tentative D call: TRBD2 (7 bases). The sequence was collected from a female donor with ankylosing spondylitis or in good health (not recorded which). The CDR3 here is CASSAHGGRHETQYF. DNA for the CDR3: TGTGCCAGCAGTGCCCACGGGGGGCGCCACGAGACCCAGTACTTC.